These 10 T cell receptor beta chains share one sample of origin, sequenced in a study of STAT3 mutations in large granular lymphocyte leukemia. Which antigens these TCRs recognize remains unknown. Produced via immunoSEQ multiplex PCR; TCRdb's table is partial and in-frame only. The sample consists of about 8,700 clones, 85% to 90% of them appearing once. Whole-study results and caveats: At least one immunodominant TCR beta clonotype appeared in every T-cell large granular lymphocyte leukemia patient.

Sequencing was done on a sample of peripheral blood mononuclear cells. The receptors derive from a man older than 75 with T-cell large granular lymphocyte leukemia. Some clones in this sample may be carry-over from other donors' samples.

The J gene is TRBJ2-7, the V gene TRBV15; D is unclear. The germline V gene has CDR1 LNHNV and CDR2 YYDKDF (reference sequence). The germline V and J ends were trimmed by 0 bases and 3 bases, with 6 bases remaining between them. The CDR3 is made up of 13 amino acids. The CDR3 nucleotides are TGTGCCACCAGCAGAGAGGGCGGCTACGAGCAGTACTTC. Translating it yields CATSREGGYEQYF.

The chain links TRBV30 to TRBJ1-4; D gene unclear. The V end lost 0 bases, the J end lost 7 bases, and 15 bases lay between the germline ends. This CDR3 is 15 amino acids long. CDR1 is GTSNPN and CDR2 is SVGIG in the germline V gene (reference sequence). The CDR3 nucleotides read TGTGCCTGGAGTGTCAATGGGGTAATTAGTGAAAAACTGTTTTTT. Protein product: CAWSVNGVISEKLFF.

As for this clone: A far bigger clonotype differs at one base, so this is likely a read error. This chain connects TRBV11-2 to TRBJ1-5; 7 positions match TRBD1. Unmatched junction bases numbered 15, after V lost 5 bases and J lost 5 bases. The CDR3 runs 17 residues. Germline CDR1 is SGHAT and CDR2 is FQNNGV. In nucleotides, the CDR3 is TGTGCCAGCAGCCAGGGGACAGATAAAGGTTTTGATCAGCCCCAGCATTTT. Its translation: CASSQGTDKGFDQPQHF.

This clone showed up just once. This CDR3 is CASSYYGSRGGAFF. The CDR3 nucleotides are TGTGCCAGCAGTTACTATGGTAGCCGCGGGGGAGCTTTCTTT. V and J are TRBV6-6 and TRBJ1-1; perhaps TRBD1 as D (5 bases). V was cut by 1 base and J by 10 bases, with 16 bases left in between. The germline V gene has CDR1 MNHNY and CDR2 SVGAGI (reference sequence). This CDR3 is 14 amino acids long.

This clone appeared a few times. The gene calls are TRBV18 and TRBJ2-7, with 9 positions matching TRBD1. Trimming removed 0 bases from V and 2 bases from J; junction bases left unmatched: 2. Germline CDR1 and CDR2: KGHSH and LQKENI. This CDR3 is 15 amino acids long. The CDR3 coding sequence is TGTGCCAGCTCACCACCGGGACAGGGTGCCTACGAGCAGTACTTC. Translated, it gives CASSPPGQGAYEQYF. The variable domain in full, with the rest retrieved from reference TRBV18 and TRBJ2-7, is NAGVMQNPRHLVRRRGQEARLRCSPMKGHSHVYWYRQLPEEGLKFMVYLQKENIIDESGMPKERFSAEFPKEGPSILRIQQVVRGDSAAYFCASSPPGQGAYEQYFGPGTRLTVT.

The chain recombines TRBV5-4 with TRBJ2-5; weak D call: TRBD1 (7 bases). CDR1 and CDR2 from the germline V gene are SGHNT and YYREEE (reference sequence). This CDR3 spans 13 amino acids. V was trimmed by 1 base and J by 7 bases, leaving 11 bases between them. The CDR3 DNA reads as TGTGCCAGCAGCTTGAACCAGGGGGGGACCCAGTACTTC. It specifies CASSLNQGGTQYF.

The V gene is TRBV30, the J gene TRBJ2-7, with D perhaps given as TRBD1 or TRBD2 (6 bases each). The CDR3 is made up of 13 amino acids. The germline V and J ends were trimmed by 5 bases and 0 bases, with 11 bases remaining between them. CDR1 and CDR2 (germline): GTSNPN, SVGIG (reference sequence). In DNA, the CDR3 is TGTGCCTGGCAAAGGGGGGTCTCCTACGAGCAGTACTTC. It yields the protein CAWQRGVSYEQYF.

This clone was counted only a few times. The gene calls are TRBV6-5 and TRBJ1-1, with a weak D call TRBD1 (5 bases). V shed 7 bases and J shed 2 bases, with 17 bases lying between them. Germline V gives CDR1 MNHEY, CDR2 SVGAGI. The length of the CDR3 is 15 residues. This CDR3 reads CASTRGATGNTEAFF. The CDR3 DNA is TGTGCCAGCACCAGAGGGGCGACGGGAAACACTGAAGCTTTCTTT.

This clone was observed a handful of times. The rearrangement uses TRBV4-1 and TRBJ2-7, with D possibly being TRBD1 (6 bases). This CDR3 comprises 18 residues. The V and J ends lost 0 bases and 2 bases respectively, with 20 bases between them. Germline values: CDR1 MGHRA, CDR2 YSYEKL. The CDR3 DNA reads as TGCGCCAGCAGCCAAGAAGAGCCCCAGGGGCTTTGGACCTACGAGCAGTACTTC. Protein product: CASSQEEPQGLWTYEQYF.

This sequence joins TRBV5-1 and TRBJ1-5, with a tentative D call TRBD1 (5 bases). The CDR3 is 14 amino acids. CDR1 SGHRS and CDR2 YFSETQ come from the germline V gene. The V end was cut by 2 bases, the J end by 5 bases, with 11 bases between. CDR3 amino acids: CASSFGPGDQPQHF. The DNA of the CDR3 is TGCGCCAGCAGCTTCGGACCGGGGGATCAGCCCCAGCATTTT.